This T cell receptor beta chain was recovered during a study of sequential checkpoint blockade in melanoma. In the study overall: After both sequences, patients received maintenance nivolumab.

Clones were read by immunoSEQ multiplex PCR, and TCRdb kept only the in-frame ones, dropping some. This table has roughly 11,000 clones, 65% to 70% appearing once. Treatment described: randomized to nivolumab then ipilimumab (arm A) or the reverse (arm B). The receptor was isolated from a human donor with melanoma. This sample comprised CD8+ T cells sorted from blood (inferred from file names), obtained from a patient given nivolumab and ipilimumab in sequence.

CDR3 nucleotides: TGTGCCAGCAGTCCCGACAAGAGTGTCTATGGCTACACCTTC. Amino acid sequence: CASSPDKSVYGYTF. V gene TRBV6-5 combines with J gene TRBJ1-2; no clear D gene. The V gene lost 5 bases and the J gene lost 4 bases, with 14 bases spanning the gap. Germline assignment: CDR1 MNHEY and CDR2 SVGAGI. The CDR3 consists of 14 residues.